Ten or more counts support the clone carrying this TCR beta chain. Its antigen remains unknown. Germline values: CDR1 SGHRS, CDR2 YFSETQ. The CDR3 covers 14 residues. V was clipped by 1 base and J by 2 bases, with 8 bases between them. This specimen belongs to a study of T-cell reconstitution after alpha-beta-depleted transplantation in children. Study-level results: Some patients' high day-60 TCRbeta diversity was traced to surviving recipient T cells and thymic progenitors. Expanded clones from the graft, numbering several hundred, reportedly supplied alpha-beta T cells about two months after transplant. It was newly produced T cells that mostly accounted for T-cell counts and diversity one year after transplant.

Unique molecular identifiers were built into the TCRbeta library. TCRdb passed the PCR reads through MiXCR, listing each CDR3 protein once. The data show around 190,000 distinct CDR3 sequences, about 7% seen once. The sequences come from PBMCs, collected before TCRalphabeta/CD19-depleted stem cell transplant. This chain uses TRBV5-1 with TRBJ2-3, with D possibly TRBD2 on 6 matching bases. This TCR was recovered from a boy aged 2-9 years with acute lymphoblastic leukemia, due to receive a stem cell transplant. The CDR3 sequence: CASSLSGDTDTQYF. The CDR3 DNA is TGCGCCAGCAGCTTGTCGGGAGACACAGATACGCAGTATTTT.